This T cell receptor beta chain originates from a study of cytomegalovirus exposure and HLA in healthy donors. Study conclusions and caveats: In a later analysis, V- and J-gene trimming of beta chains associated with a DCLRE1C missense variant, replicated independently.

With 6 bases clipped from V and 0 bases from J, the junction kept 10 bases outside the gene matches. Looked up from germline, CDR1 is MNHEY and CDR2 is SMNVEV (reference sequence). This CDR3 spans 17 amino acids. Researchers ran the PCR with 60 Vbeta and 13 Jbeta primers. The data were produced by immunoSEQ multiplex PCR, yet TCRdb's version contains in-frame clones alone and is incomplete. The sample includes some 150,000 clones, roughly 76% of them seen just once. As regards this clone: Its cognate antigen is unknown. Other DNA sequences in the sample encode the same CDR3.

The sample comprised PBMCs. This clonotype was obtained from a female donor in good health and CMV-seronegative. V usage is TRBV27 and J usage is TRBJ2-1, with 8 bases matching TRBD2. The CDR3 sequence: CASSPGGGPSSYNEQFF. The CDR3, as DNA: TGTGCCAGCAGCCCCGGCGGGGGGCCCAGCTCCTACAATGAGCAGTTCTTC.